The 28 T cell receptor beta chains below were found in one sample sequenced in a study of T cells in placental villitis. TCR-beta CDR3 regions were amplified from genomic DNA with the immunoSEQ v4 bias-controlled multiplex PCR assay, run blinded to group allocation. The source is immuneACCESS, and TCRdb retained only in-frame sequences with V and J called. Part of the clones is not carried over; for the studies checked, unresolved V genes explain less than half of this, and the remainder is unexplained. The sample table lists 6,000 to 6,500 clones, 78% of them with a count of one. The ten largest clones represent around 8.6% of the sample. Sequenced material: placental tissue containing maternal and fetal cells. The receptors stem from a human patient with infectious villitis; the placental T cells may come from both mother and fetus.

V and J are TRBV7-6 and TRBJ1-6, with a weak D call TRBD1 (6 bases). CDR1 is SGHVS, CDR2 FNYEAQ, per germline. Trimming pared 5 bases from V and 9 bases from J, leaving 14 bases between. CDR3 size: 14 residues. CDR3: CASSTGGPGSPLHF. In DNA form, the CDR3 reads TGTGCCAGCAGCACGGGGGGGCCGGGTTCACCCCTCCACTTT.

This rearrangement joins TRBV5-4 to TRBJ2-3; 16 bases are shared with TRBD2. Trimming cost V 4 bases and J 5 bases; bases outside gene matches: 10. The CDR3 consists of 18 residues. Germline lookup yields CDR1 SGHNT and CDR2 YYREEE (reference sequence). In DNA form, the CDR3 reads TGTGCCAGCAGCCGACCGGGACTAGCGGGGGGGCAGGTAGATACGCAGTATTTT. Protein: CASSRPGLAGGQVDTQYF.

Here the CDR3 DNA reads TGTGCCAGTAGTATTTCCAACAACAATGAGCAGTTCTTC. Translating gives CASSISNNNEQFF. The rearrangement links TRBV19 to TRBJ2-1; no definite D call. The V and J ends lost 3 bases and 5 bases respectively, with 8 bases between them. CDR1 is LNHDA and CDR2 is SQIVND in the germline V gene (reference sequence). This CDR3 region has 13 residues.

The V and J genes are TRBV12-3 or TRBV12-4 and TRBJ2-2; 8 bases agree with TRBD2. V gave up 5 bases and J gave up 5 bases; unmatched junction bases: 1. CDR3 length: 13 amino acids. CDR3 sequence: CASSPGGTGELFF. The CDR3 coding sequence is TGTGCCAGCAGTCCGGGGGGGACCGGGGAGCTGTTTTTT.

The CDR3 DNA sequence: TGTGCCAGCAGCCCACAGGGAAAGAGCAATCAGCCCCAGCATTTT. It translates to CASSPQGKSNQPQHF. The gene calls are TRBV3-1 (or the pseudogene TRBV3-2) and TRBJ1-5; a weak D match, TRBD1 (6 bases). Germline-derived CDR1 and CDR2 are LGHDT and YNNKEL (reference sequence). The CDR3 extends over 15 amino acids. V lost 4 bases and J lost 1, with 11 bases in between.

Worth noting for this clone: This sample also contains other DNA sequences that code for the same CDR3. V gene TRBV20-1 combines with J gene TRBJ1-1, with a possible D match to TRBD1 (5 bases). V lost 3 bases to trimming and J lost 4 bases, with 15 bases between them. This CDR3 has 14 amino acids. In germline, CDR1 is DFQATT, CDR2 SNEGSKA (reference sequence). The CDR3 bases are TGCAGTGCTAGTTACGGGGGAGGTGGCACTGAAGCTTTCTTT. Translating it yields CSASYGGGGTEAFF.

This rearrangement joins TRBV5-6 to TRBJ2-7; TRBD2 is a possible D gene (5 bases). The V gene lost 6 bases and the J gene lost 2 bases, with 15 bases spanning the gap. CDR1 is SGHDT, CDR2 YYEEEE, per germline. This CDR3 is built from 14 residues. The CDR3: CASTTTRGAYEQYF. CDR3 DNA: TGTGCCAGCACCACGACCCGGGGAGCCTACGAGCAGTACTTC.

The chain links TRBV6-1 to TRBJ2-2, with D perhaps matching TRBD1 (5 bases). Trimming shortened V by 2 bases and J by 6 bases, and 7 bases separated the two germline ends. Germline V gene data show CDR1 as MNHNS and CDR2 as SASEGT. The CDR3 consists of 13 residues. In DNA, the CDR3 is TGTGCCAGCAGTGAATGGGGCCCCGGGGAGCTGTTTTTT. Translation gives CASSEWGPGELFF.

V is TRBV20-1 and J is TRBJ2-1; D is uncertain. CDR3 length: 11 amino acids. Germline loops: CDR1 DFQATT, CDR2 SNEGSKA (reference sequence). The V end was cut by 1 base, the J end by 9 bases, with 7 bases between. In nucleotides, the CDR3 is TGCAGTGCTAGAGCCCCCGGTGAGCAGTTCTTC. Protein sequence: CSARAPGEQFF.

Comment on this clone: A much larger clone is a single base away; this may be a read error. The same CDR3 arises from other DNA sequences in this sample as well. The rearrangement joins TRBV16 to TRBJ2-2; D remains unclear. In germline, CDR1 is KGHSY, CDR2 FQNENV. CDR3 length equals 14 residues. CDR3 nucleotides: TGTGCCAGTAGCCCTCGCGGCGGTACCGGGGAGCTGTTTTTT. The encoded protein is CASSPRGGTGELFF.

The chain has TRBV2 and TRBJ1-5, with D unclear. The length of the CDR3 is 14 residues. Germline V gives CDR1 SNHLY, CDR2 FYNNEI. V lost 6 bases and J lost 6, with 15 bases in between. CDR3 coding DNA: TGTGCCAGCAGAGCAGACATGGCGGCTCAGCCCCAGCATTTT. It translates to CASRADMAAQPQHF. The full variable domain, completed using reference TRBV2 and TRBJ1-5, is EPEVTQTPSHQVTQMGQEVILRCVPISNHLYFYWYRQILGQKVEFLVSFYNNEISEKSEIFDDQFSVERPDGSNFTLKIRSTKLEDSAMYFCASRADMAAQPQHFGDGTRLSIL.

The chain combines TRBV7-2 with TRBJ1-3; TRBD1 matches 7 bases. Looked up from germline, CDR1 is SGHTA and CDR2 is FQGNSA. V gave up 5 bases and J gave up 4 bases; unmatched junction bases: 5. This CDR3 is 14 amino acids long. CDR3 nucleotide sequence: TGTGCCAGCAGCCCCGGGACAGAGGGAAACACCATATATTTT. Protein product: CASSPGTEGNTIYF. Filled out from reference TRBV7-2 and TRBJ1-3, the complete variable domain reads GAGVSQSPSNKVTEKGKDVELRCDPISGHTALYWYRQSLGQGLEFLIYFQGNSAPDKSGLPSDRFSAERTGGSVSTLTIQRTQQEDSAVYLCASSPGTEGNTIYFGEGSWLTVV.

V is TRBV2 and J is TRBJ1-2, with 7 positions matching TRBD1. Unmatched junction bases numbered 4, after V lost 4 bases and J lost 5 bases. The germline V gene encodes CDR1 SNHLY and CDR2 FYNNEI. This CDR3 spans 13 amino acids. CDR3 sequence (DNA): TGTGCCAGCAGTGCCCAGGGGGGGTATGGCTACACCTTC. This codes for CASSAQGGYGYTF.

The V gene is TRBV19, the J gene TRBJ2-6; D is unresolved. The V and J ends lost 3 bases and 0 bases respectively, with 9 bases between them. Germline V gene lookup returns CDR1 LNHDA and CDR2 SQIVND (reference sequence). The CDR3 length is 16 residues. The CDR3 spells CASSIQISSGANVLTF. The CDR3 DNA sequence: TGTGCCAGTAGTATTCAAATCTCCTCTGGGGCCAACGTCCTGACTTTC.

The rearrangement uses TRBV9 and TRBJ2-3; 8 bases agree with TRBD2. Trimming took 4 bases from V and 0 from J; bases not matched to a gene: 7. This CDR3 is 16 amino acids long. Per the germline V gene, CDR1 is SGDLS and CDR2 is YYNGEE. The CDR3: CASSPGLASSTDTQYF. In DNA, the CDR3 is TGTGCCAGCAGCCCCGGACTAGCATCCAGCACAGATACGCAGTATTTT.

This clone was recorded a few times. This rearrangement joins TRBV7-2 to TRBJ1-6; D is ambiguous. Looked up from germline, CDR1 is SGHTA and CDR2 is FQGNSA. Trimming took 3 bases from V and 4 from J, leaving 13 bases between them. The CDR3 runs to 16 residues. In nucleotides, the CDR3 is TGTGCCAGCAGCTTCGAGCCAGCTGGTTATAATTCACCCCTCCACTTT. It encodes CASSFEPAGYNSPLHF.

The chain is built from TRBV4-1 and TRBJ1-3; D is unresolved. The CDR3 sequence is 17 residues long. V dropped 0 bases and J dropped 0 bases, with 12 bases sitting between them. Looked up from germline, CDR1 is MGHRA and CDR2 is YSYEKL. The CDR3 region has the DNA TGCGCCAGCAGCCAAGATTCGGCGTCAAGCTCTGGAAACACCATATATTTT. It translates to CASSQDSASSSGNTIYF.

This clone appeared once. In nucleotides, the CDR3 is TGTGCCAGCAGCCAGGGGTCCGGGGTGGGAGGCTACACCTTC. Its translation is CASSQGSGVGGYTF. This chain uses TRBV13 with TRBJ1-2, with TRBD1 as a possible D gene (6 bases). V lost 5 bases and J 8 bases, leaving 18 bases between the germline ends. The CDR3 consists of 14 residues. Germline V CDR1 and CDR2: PRHDT, FYEKMQ (reference sequence).

About this clone: As the CDR3 is not closed by the conserved phenylalanine or tryptophan, this likely results from a read error. The limits of the CDR3 on the DNA are not certain, so only TCRdb's listed CDR3 is given. The chain links TRBV3-1 (or the pseudogene TRBV3-2) to TRBJ2-7; the table's D call TRBD2 went unverified against the DNA. CDR1 LGHDT and CDR2 YNNKEL come from the germline V gene (reference sequence). The CDR3 is 10 amino acids long, termini counted. The CDR3: CASNSRGLGS.

The V gene is TRBV2, the J gene TRBJ2-1; TRBD1 aligns across 12 bases. The V gene's germline CDR1 is SNHLY and CDR2 FYNNEI. V gave up 9 bases and J gave up 8 bases; unmatched junction bases: 5. CDR3 length: 13 residues. The CDR3 is CARSGTGGDEQFF. CDR3 nucleotides: TGTGCCAGGTCCGGGACAGGGGGCGATGAGCAGTTCTTC. Combining the CDR3 with reference TRBV2 and TRBJ2-1 gives the whole variable domain EPEVTQTPSHQVTQMGQEVILRCVPISNHLYFYWYRQILGQKVEFLVSFYNNEISEKSEIFDDQFSVERPDGSNFTLKIRSTKLEDSAMYFCARSGTGGDEQFFGPGTRLTVL.

This sequence joins TRBV5-1 and TRBJ2-3; no clear D. V gave up 0 bases and J gave up 0 bases, with 2 bases separating them. Per germline, CDR1 SGHRS and CDR2 YFSETQ. The CDR3 is 13 residues long. CDR3 amino acids: CASSLDSTDTQYF. The CDR3 DNA reads TGCGCCAGCAGCTTGGACAGCACAGATACGCAGTATTTT.

V usage is TRBV11-2 and J usage is TRBJ2-1, with D unclear. CDR1 is SGHAT, CDR2 FQNNGV, per germline. The CDR3 runs to 10 residues. The ends were cut back, 4 bases at V and 5 bases at J, with 0 bases in the middle. CDR3 sequence (DNA): TGTGCCAGCAGCTACAATGAGCAGTTCTTC. Protein sequence: CASSYNEQFF.

Turning to this clone: Additional DNA sequences in this sample encode the identical CDR3. The rearrangement joins TRBV9 to TRBJ1-4; TRBD1 matches at 7 bases. Trimming took 0 bases from V and 8 from J; bases not matched to a gene: 4. This CDR3 comprises 14 residues. Germline lookup yields CDR1 SGDLS and CDR2 YYNGEE. Here the CDR3 DNA reads TGTGCCAGCAGCGTAGGACAGGGAGGCGAAAAACTGTTTTTT. Protein sequence: CASSVGQGGEKLFF.

The chain couples TRBV6-2 or TRBV6-3 to TRBJ2-1; no firm D call. Per the germline V gene, CDR1 is MNHEY and CDR2 is SVGEGT. The germline V and J ends were trimmed by 0 bases and 9 bases, with 12 bases remaining between them. The CDR3 contains 14 residues. CDR3 sequence (DNA): TGTGCCAGCAGTTACTCAGTGTTTTCGGGTGAGCAGTTCTTC. This sequence encodes CASSYSVFSGEQFF.

The rearrangement uses TRBV27 and TRBJ1-1; D is unresolved. Trimming pared 6 bases from V and 1 base from J, leaving 9 bases between. This CDR3 has 13 amino acids. The germline CDR1 and CDR2 sequences are MNHEY and SMNVEV (reference sequence). The CDR3 protein is CASSRAPNTEAFF. CDR3 DNA: TGTGCCAGCAGCCGGGCCCCGAACACTGAAGCTTTCTTT.

The V gene is TRBV2, the J gene TRBJ2-7, with 7 bases fitting TRBD2. CDR1 and CDR2 (germline): SNHLY, FYNNEI. V shed 2 bases, J shed 3 bases, and the junction held 4 bases outside the gene matches. The CDR3 has 14 amino acids. CDR3 sequence (DNA): TGTGCCAGCAGTGAAATGGGGGGGGGCTACGAGCAGTACTTC. It yields the protein CASSEMGGGYEQYF.

Of note for this clone: A much larger clone sits a single nucleotide away, making a read error possible. The chain carries TRBV5-4 and TRBJ1-1; 8 nucleotides match TRBD1. The CDR3 is 18 residues long. J gave up 0 bases and V 0 bases, and 10 bases lay outside the gene matches. Germline assignment: CDR1 SGHNT and CDR2 YYREEE (reference sequence). Here the CDR3 reads CASSLASGQDRMNTEAFF. In DNA form, the CDR3 reads TGTGCCAGCAGCTTGGCATCGGGACAGGATAGAATGAACACTGAAGCTTTCTTT.

The rearrangement joins TRBV5-1 to TRBJ1-2; D perhaps matches TRBD1 (6 bases). In germline, CDR1 is SGHRS, CDR2 YFSETQ. Trimming removed 4 bases at V and 5 bases at J, with 12 bases between. The CDR3 has 13 residues. The CDR3 is CASSPGGGYGYTF. The DNA of the CDR3 is TGCGCCAGCAGCCCCGGGGGCGGGTATGGCTACACCTTC.